What follows are 29 T cell receptor beta chains derived from one specimen sequenced in a study of blood T cell repertoires in COVID-19. Sequenced by immunoSEQ multiplex PCR; TCRdb stores in-frame clones only, minus some. Of about 210,000 clones listed, 75% to 85% are singletons. The source material was peripheral blood. The receptor source for this set is a woman in her 70s with COVID-19, enrolled during active disease.

The table lists this clone with a count of one. V is TRBV28 and J is TRBJ1-2, with a weak D call TRBD1 (6 bases). Trimming pared 5 bases from V and 6 bases from J, leaving 16 bases between. Per the germline V gene, CDR1 is MDHEN and CDR2 is SYDVKM. The CDR3 covers 14 residues. The CDR3 DNA reads as TGTGCCAGCAGTCCTACAGGGCGCTGGAATGGCTACACCTTC. Its translation: CASSPTGRWNGYTF.

V and J are TRBV9 and TRBJ2-2; 11 nucleotides align to TRBD1. Trimming at V came to 3 bases and at J to 7 bases, leaving 8 bases not matched to a gene. Germline CDR1 and CDR2: SGDLS and YYNGEE. CDR3 size: 16 residues. CDR3 nucleotides: TGTGCCAGCAGCGCGGGGGACAGGGGGTTGGACGGGGAGCTGTTTTTT. Translated, it gives CASSAGDRGLDGELFF. The whole variable domain, filled in from reference TRBV9 and TRBJ2-2, reads DSGVTQTPKHLITATGQRVTLRCSPRSGDLSVYWYQQSLDQGLQFLIQYYNGEERAKGNILERFSAQQFPDLHSELNLSSLELGDSALYFCASSAGDRGLDGELFFGEGSRLTVL.

The V and J genes are TRBV11-2 and TRBJ2-5; 7 nucleotides line up with TRBD2. The junction had 9 bases not matched to a gene; V was cut back by 0 bases and J by 5 bases. The CDR3 runs to 16 residues. Germline lookup yields CDR1 SGHAT and CDR2 FQNNGV. The CDR3, as DNA: TGTGCCAGCAGCTTAGATTTACAAGCGGGGCGGGAGACCCAGTACTTC. Encoded protein: CASSLDLQAGRETQYF. Together with reference TRBV11-2 and TRBJ2-5, the CDR3 gives the full variable domain: EAGVAQSPRYKIIEKRQSVAFWCNPISGHATLYWYQQILGQGPKLLIQFQNNGVVDDSQLPKDRFSAERLKGVDSTLKIQPAKLEDSAVYLCASSLDLQAGRETQYFGPGTRLLVL.

The chain joins TRBV7-6 to TRBJ2-2; 8 bases match TRBD2. The germline V gene has CDR1 SGHVS and CDR2 FNYEAQ. V lost 1 base and J lost 0; bases outside the gene matches: 1. The CDR3 has 16 residues. CDR3 sequence: CASSLGLATNTGELFF. CDR3 nucleotides: TGTGCCAGCAGCTTAGGACTAGCGACGAACACCGGGGAGCTGTTTTTT.

V usage is TRBV10-3 and J usage is TRBJ2-1; TRBD1 agrees at 10 bases. Germline V gives CDR1 ENHRY, CDR2 SYGVKD. V lost 8 bases and J lost 6; bases outside the gene matches: 7. There are 14 residues in the CDR3. CDR3 in amino acids: CAIRDRGRSNEQFF. CDR3 DNA sequence: TGTGCCATCCGGGACAGGGGAAGAAGCAATGAGCAGTTCTTC.

The CDR3 is CASSTTFQAATNEKLFF. DNA for the CDR3: TGTGCCAGCAGTACTACCTTCCAAGCTGCAACTAATGAAAAACTGTTTTTT. The J gene is TRBJ1-4, the V gene TRBV7-9; D is unresolved. Germline V gives CDR1 SEHNR, CDR2 FQNEAQ (reference sequence). Between the trimmed V and J ends, which lost 6 bases and 0 bases, there was a span of 17 bases. This CDR3 is 17 amino acids long.

The rearrangement links TRBV21-1 to TRBJ2-5; the table's D call, TRBD1, was not checked against the DNA. TRBV21-1 counts as a pseudogene. The CDR3 has 13 amino acids. The CDR3 is CASSKGAGETQYF. The CDR3 DNA sequence: TGTGCCAGCAGCAAAGGGGCAGGAGAGACCCAGTACTTC.

CDR3 in amino acids: CASSIRAHTQYF. In nucleotides, the CDR3 is TGTGCCAGTAGTATCAGGGCACATACGCAGTATTTT. The chain has TRBV19 and TRBJ2-3; a possible D gene is TRBD1 (5 bases). The CDR3 spans 12 residues. The germline gives CDR1 LNHDA, CDR2 SQIVND (reference sequence). V was pared by 3 bases and J by 7 bases, with 8 bases between.

Only a few counts were recorded for this clone. This chain links TRBV23-1 with TRBJ1-4; D is unclear. TRBV23-1 is annotated as an ORF whose role is uncertain. There are 16 residues in the CDR3. Trimming cost V 3 bases and J 1 base, with 12 bases left between them. The CDR3: CASSQSTRGTNEKLFF. CDR3 bases: TGCGCCAGCAGTCAGTCTACACGGGGAACTAATGAAAAACTGTTTTTT.

J is TRBJ1-1 and V is TRBV6-2 or TRBV6-3; D is perhaps TRBD1 (5 bases). Germline lookup yields CDR1 MNHEY and CDR2 SVGEGT. With 4 bases removed from V and 5 bases from J, the gap between germline ends came to 14 bases. CDR3 length: 14 residues. The CDR3 DNA follows: TGTGCCAGCAGTTTTCATTCAGGGCTGACTGAAGCTTTCTTT. Translating gives CASSFHSGLTEAFF.

The V gene is TRBV3-1 (or the pseudogene TRBV3-2), the J gene TRBJ2-1; 7 positions agree with TRBD1. With V trimmed by 4 bases and J by 4 bases, 7 bases remained unmatched. This CDR3 region has 15 residues. CDR1 and CDR2 from the germline V gene are LGHDT and YNNKEL (reference sequence). The CDR3: CASSRTGTAYNEQFF. CDR3 DNA: TGTGCCAGCAGCCGGACCGGGACAGCTTACAATGAGCAGTTCTTC.

The genes are TRBV14 and TRBJ1-1; no reliable D call. Germline CDR1 SGHDN, CDR2 FVKESK. Trimming cost V 4 bases and J 5 bases, with 14 bases left between them. The CDR3 is made up of 14 amino acids. The CDR3 spells CASSLTGKRTEAFF. The CDR3 DNA reads as TGTGCCAGCAGCCTTACGGGGAAGAGGACTGAAGCTTTCTTT.

The chain employs TRBV7-9 and TRBJ1-1; tentatively, D is TRBD1 (6 bases). The CDR3 loop spans 15 amino acids. Trimming left V 3 bases short and J 0 bases short, with 11 bases between. Germline assignment: CDR1 SEHNR and CDR2 FQNEAQ (reference sequence). The CDR3 sequence is CASSFSDRLNTEAFF. DNA for the CDR3: TGTGCCAGCAGCTTTTCGGACAGATTGAACACTGAAGCTTTCTTT.

The rearrangement joins TRBV7-2 to TRBJ2-7; TRBD2 is a possible D gene (6 bases). Germline CDR1 is SGHTA and CDR2 is FQGNSA. The CDR3 contains 14 residues. V was trimmed by 1 base and J by 6 bases, leaving 13 bases between them. The CDR3 is CASSLGQRVSEQYF. The DNA of the CDR3 is TGTGCCAGCAGCTTAGGTCAGCGGGTTTCCGAGCAGTACTTC.

The V call is TRBV19, the J call TRBJ2-5; D possibly corresponds to TRBD1 (5 bases). The CDR3 has 15 amino acids. The germline V gene encodes CDR1 LNHDA and CDR2 SQIVND (reference sequence). The V end was cut by 6 bases, the J end by 2 bases, with 16 bases between. The CDR3 sequence is CASSPGQANQETQYF. The CDR3, as DNA: TGTGCCAGTAGCCCTGGACAAGCGAATCAAGAGACCCAGTACTTC.

The chain links TRBV30 to TRBJ2-7; D is possibly TRBD1 (6 bases). The CDR3 sequence is 13 residues long. Trimming pared 5 bases from V and 2 bases from J, leaving 13 bases between. CDR1 GTSNPN and CDR2 SVGIG come from the germline V gene (reference sequence). Written as DNA, the CDR3 is TGTGCCTGGGAGAGGGACATAACCTACGAGCAGTACTTC. Residues: CAWERDITYEQYF.

This clone showed up just once. The chain recombines TRBV9 with TRBJ2-5; 10 positions match TRBD2. The CDR3 runs 16 residues. V lost 4 bases, J lost 1 base, and 7 bases stayed unmatched. Germline lookup yields CDR1 SGDLS and CDR2 YYNGEE. The chain's CDR3 is CASSTGLAEGQETQYF. For the CDR3, the DNA is TGTGCCAGCAGCACCGGACTAGCGGAGGGCCAAGAGACCCAGTACTTC.

This chain uses TRBV6-4 with TRBJ2-3; 8 bases agree with TRBD2. The germline gives CDR1 MRHNA, CDR2 SNTAGT. The CDR3 extends over 15 amino acids. V gave up 4 bases and J gave up 5 bases; unmatched junction bases: 8. CDR3: CASSASGTSGDTQYF. The CDR3 DNA sequence: TGTGCCAGCAGTGCATCCGGGACTAGTGGAGATACGCAGTATTTT.

This sequence joins TRBV7-3 and TRBJ2-1; D possibly corresponds to TRBD2 (5 bases). V lost 8 bases and J lost 7, with 18 bases in between. Germline CDR1 and CDR2: SGHTA and FQGTGA. CDR3 length equals 14 residues. In nucleotides, the CDR3 is TGTGCCAGCTCCCGGGCCCCTCCGGGGAATGAGCAGTTCTTC. Translated: CASSRAPPGNEQFF. The full variable domain, completed using reference TRBV7-3 and TRBJ2-1, is GAGVSQTPSNKVTEKGKYVELRCDPISGHTALYWYRQSLGQGPEFLIYFQGTGAADDSGLPNDRFFAVRPEGSVSTLKIQRTERGDSAVYLCASSRAPPGNEQFFGPGTRLTVL.

V is TRBV7-2 and J is TRBJ1-6; D is uncertain. Germline CDR1 SGHTA, CDR2 FQGNSA. The CDR3 is 17 residues long. Trimming took 5 bases from V and 4 from J, leaving 18 bases between them. The DNA of the CDR3 is TGTGCCAGCAGCCAATGGTCCATTCTCACTTATAATTCACCCCTCCACTTT. This gives the protein CASSQWSILTYNSPLHF.

V gene TRBV7-9 combines with J gene TRBJ2-5; a possible D gene is TRBD2 (6 bases). The CDR3 length is 14 residues. The germline V gene encodes CDR1 SEHNR and CDR2 FQNEAQ (reference sequence). Trimming shortened V by 1 base and J by 5 bases, and 11 bases separated the two germline ends. CDR3 region: CASSLGGADETQYF. Here the CDR3 DNA reads TGTGCCAGCAGCTTAGGCGGGGCAGATGAGACCCAGTACTTC.

The rearrangement joins TRBV2 to TRBJ1-2, with a tentative D call TRBD1 (6 bases). The CDR3 sequence is 15 residues long. From germline, CDR1 is SNHLY and CDR2 FYNNEI. Between the trimmed V and J ends, which lost 8 bases and 0 bases, there was a span of 16 bases. In nucleotides, the CDR3 is TGTGCCAGCCGGCGGGGGGGGCTGACTAACTATGGCTACACCTTC. Translated: CASRRGGLTNYGYTF.

The chain has TRBV4-2 and TRBJ2-7; 12 bases agree with TRBD2. Trimming at V came to 0 bases and at J to 0 bases, leaving 3 bases not matched to a gene. Germline values: CDR1 LGHNA, CDR2 YNFKEQ. The CDR3 loop spans 17 amino acids. The CDR3 DNA reads as TGTGCCAGCAGCCAAGATCAGACTAGCGGGAGCTCCTACGAGCAGTACTTC. Translation gives CASSQDQTSGSSYEQYF.

V is TRBV14 and J is TRBJ1-2; D is undetermined. V shed 2 bases and J shed 0 bases, with 4 bases lying between them. The CDR3 loop spans 13 amino acids. Looked up from germline, CDR1 is SGHDN and CDR2 is FVKESK. In DNA form, the CDR3 reads TGTGCCAGCAGCCAACAGGCTAACTATGGCTACACCTTC. Its translation: CASSQQANYGYTF. Supplemented by reference TRBV14 and TRBJ1-2, the full variable domain reads EAGVTQFPSHSVIEKGQTVTLRCDPISGHDNLYWYRRVMGKEIKFLLHFVKESKQDESGMPNNRFLAERTGGTYSTLKVQPAELEDSGVYFCASSQQANYGYTFGSGTRLTVV.

This clone was counted between two and nine times. This chain's CDR3 is CASSQDFDRARIEQFF. The CDR3 DNA is TGTGCCAGCAGCCAAGACTTTGACAGGGCAAGGATCGAGCAGTTCTTC. This rearrangement joins TRBV3-1 (or the pseudogene TRBV3-2) to TRBJ2-1; 7 positions agree with TRBD1. Germline CDR1 and CDR2: LGHDT and YNNKEL (reference sequence). With 0 bases clipped from V and 10 bases from J, the junction kept 12 bases outside the gene matches. This CDR3 comprises 16 residues.

Points on this clone: Different DNA sequences within this sample yield the same CDR3. The chain combines TRBV4-3 with TRBJ1-1, with no clear D. V dropped 0 bases and J dropped 1 base, with 9 bases sitting between them. This CDR3 has 15 amino acids. The germline gives CDR1 LGHNA, CDR2 YSLEER. The CDR3 DNA is TGCGCCAGCAGCCAAGATTCGGCAGGGAACACTGAAGCTTTCTTT. Encoded protein: CASSQDSAGNTEAFF.

V is TRBV6-5 and J is TRBJ1-1, with D perhaps matching TRBD1 (5 bases). V lost 8 bases and J 1 base, leaving 11 bases between the germline ends. The CDR3 runs to 13 residues. The germline gives CDR1 MNHEY, CDR2 SVGAGI. The DNA for the CDR3 is TGTGCCAGCCTTGGGGGGGAGAACACTGAAGCTTTCTTT. This sequence encodes CASLGGENTEAFF.

In the case of this clone: At one end, the junction sequence differs from germline, possibly due to a read error. The chain uses TRBV18 and TRBJ2-7; 8 nucleotides agree with TRBD1. Germline V gene lookup returns CDR1 KGHSH and CDR2 LQKENI. This CDR3 spans 17 amino acids. The CDR3 is CASSPLGTGFSSYEQCF. The DNA of the CDR3 is TGTGCCAGCTCACCACTTGGGACAGGTTTTAGCTCCTACGAGCAGTGCTTC.

This clone was recorded once. The chain links TRBV13 to TRBJ1-4; a possible D gene is TRBD1 (5 bases). V was clipped by 5 bases and J by 8 bases, with 12 bases between them. The CDR3 is 13 amino acids. Germline values: CDR1 PRHDT, CDR2 FYEKMQ (reference sequence). CDR3 protein: CASSQGLREKLFF. The CDR3 bases are TGTGCCAGCAGCCAGGGTTTAAGGGAAAAACTGTTTTTT.